This passage covers 31 T cell receptor beta chains from one sample sequenced in a study of cytotoxic CD8 clonotypes in ibrutinib-treated CLL. TCRdb's copy holds only in-frame clones and misses some; the assay was immunoSEQ multiplex PCR. Altogether 190,000 or so clones are present, around three quarters being singletons, with the ten largest covering roughly 13%. Here the sequenced sample was PBMCs, taken after 24 months of ibrutinib treatment. These receptors came from a human donor with chronic lymphocytic leukemia.

The chain has TRBV30 and TRBJ2-1, with 7 bases that match TRBD2. V was clipped by 5 bases and J by 4 bases; unmatched bases: 5. Germline lookup yields CDR1 GTSNPN and CDR2 SVGIG (reference sequence). CDR3 size: 13 residues. CDR3 sequence: CAWVASGYNEQFF. The CDR3 region has the DNA TGTGCCTGGGTGGCTAGCGGATACAATGAGCAGTTCTTC.

Many counts were recorded for this clone. Other DNA sequences within the sample encode an identical CDR3. The chain employs TRBV19 and TRBJ1-5, with D hard to call. V was shortened by 3 bases and J by 0 bases, with 9 bases between the two germline ends. This CDR3 is 15 amino acids long. Per germline, CDR1 LNHDA and CDR2 SQIVND (reference sequence). CDR3: CASSMTPYSNQPQHF. The DNA of the CDR3 is TGTGCCAGTAGTATGACCCCTTATAGCAATCAGCCCCAGCATTTT.

Here the CDR3 reads CASSPRGGEAFF. CDR3 DNA: TGTGCCAGCAGCCCCCGGGGGGGTGAAGCTTTCTTT. J is TRBJ1-1 and V is TRBV4-2; tentatively, D is TRBD1 (5 bases). The length of the CDR3 is 12 residues. V was pared by 4 bases and J by 7 bases, with 10 bases between. Germline V gene data show CDR1 as LGHNA and CDR2 as YNFKEQ.

The chain has TRBV28 and TRBJ1-2, with 10 bases that match TRBD1. V lost 6 bases and J lost 4; bases outside the gene matches: 2. Per germline, CDR1 MDHEN and CDR2 SYDVKM. The CDR3 consists of 13 residues. This CDR3 is CASRWDRGYGYTF. In nucleotides, the CDR3 is TGTGCCAGCAGGTGGGACAGGGGCTATGGCTACACCTTC.

V gene TRBV5-1 combines with J gene TRBJ1-3, with unresolved D. V was shortened by 2 bases and J by 0 bases, with 9 bases between the two germline ends. The germline gives CDR1 SGHRS, CDR2 YFSETQ. The CDR3 runs 15 residues. CDR3 nucleotide sequence: TGCGCCAGCAGCTTATTCGGAGACTCTGGAAACACCATATATTTT. It translates to CASSLFGDSGNTIYF. The entire variable domain, with the rest obtained from reference TRBV5-1 and TRBJ1-3, is as follows: KAGVTQTPRYLIKTRGQQVTLSCSPISGHRSVSWYQQTPGQGLQFLFEYFSETQRNKGNFPGRFSGRQFSNSRSEMNVSTLELGDSALYLCASSLFGDSGNTIYFGEGSWLTVV.

The sample holds one count of this clone. The chain employs TRBV7-6 and TRBJ2-5, with 9 bases that match TRBD2. Germline CDR1 reads SGHVS; CDR2 reads FNYEAQ. The CDR3 spans 16 residues. After removal of 1 base from V and 5 bases from J, the junction contained 8 bases not matched to a gene. The CDR3 region is CASSLGGGAIGETQYF. The CDR3 region has the DNA TGTGCCAGCAGCTTAGGCGGGGGGGCGATTGGGGAGACCCAGTACTTC.

The rearrangement uses TRBV6-5 and TRBJ2-7; maybe TRBD1 (6 bases). V gave up 8 bases and J gave up 4 bases, with 15 bases separating them. The germline V gene encodes CDR1 MNHEY and CDR2 SVGAGI. The CDR3 extends over 13 amino acids. CDR3 sequence reads: CASRPTGQYEQYF. For the CDR3, the DNA is TGTGCCAGCCGACCGACAGGACAATACGAGCAGTACTTC.

The chain joins TRBV4-3 to TRBJ2-5; D ambiguous. V lost 0 bases and J lost 5, with 13 bases in between. The CDR3 consists of 15 residues. The germline V gene has CDR1 LGHNA and CDR2 YSLEER. CDR3 protein: CASSQESWGSETQYF. CDR3 in DNA: TGCGCCAGCAGCCAAGAATCGTGGGGTTCCGAGACCCAGTACTTC.

V is TRBV5-1 and J is TRBJ2-7; 9 positions agree with TRBD1. Germline lookup yields CDR1 SGHRS and CDR2 YFSETQ. The CDR3 spans 15 residues. V lost 2 bases and J lost 7; bases outside the gene matches: 10. CDR3 nucleotide sequence: TGCGCCAGCAGCTTACCCGGGACAGGGTTAGGTGAGCAGTACTTC. This sequence encodes CASSLPGTGLGEQYF. Together with reference TRBV5-1 and TRBJ2-7, the CDR3 gives the full variable domain: KAGVTQTPRYLIKTRGQQVTLSCSPISGHRSVSWYQQTPGQGLQFLFEYFSETQRNKGNFPGRFSGRQFSNSRSEMNVSTLELGDSALYLCASSLPGTGLGEQYFGPGTRLTVT.

The chain recombines TRBV4-2 with TRBJ1-2, with D uncertain. CDR1 and CDR2 from the germline V gene are LGHNA and YNFKEQ. The CDR3 totals 15 residues. Trimming took off 0 bases at V and 5 bases at J, with 13 bases between the two ends. CDR3 in DNA: TGTGCCAGCAGCCAAGATGTGGTGCGGGGTTATGGCTACACCTTC. Translation: CASSQDVVRGYGYTF.

The V call is TRBV6-5, the J call TRBJ2-5, with unresolved D. Germline assignment: CDR1 MNHEY and CDR2 SVGAGI. The CDR3 has 13 residues. Trimming cost V 6 bases and J 5 bases, with 13 bases left between them. The CDR3 reads CASSPRLRETQYF. Written as DNA, the CDR3 is TGTGCCAGCAGCCCTAGACTGCGGGAGACCCAGTACTTC.

The chain joins TRBV21-1 to TRBJ1-5; no check of the table's D call, TRBD1, against the DNA was made. TRBV21-1 is deemed a pseudogene. CDR3 length: 15 residues. This CDR3 reads CASISPPRAYQPQHF. The DNA for the CDR3 is TGTGCCAGCATATCGCCCCCCAGGGCCTATCAGCCCCAGCATTTT.

This clone has just a few counts. The chain employs TRBV4-1 and TRBJ2-3; D may match TRBD1 or TRBD2 (6 bases each). V shed 4 bases and J shed 1 base, with 12 bases lying between them. This CDR3 has 15 residues. The germline V gene encodes CDR1 MGHRA and CDR2 YSYEKL. The chain's CDR3 is CASSPVRGGTDTQYF. The CDR3 DNA follows: TGCGCCAGCAGCCCTGTAAGGGGGGGCACAGATACGCAGTATTTT.

The chain has TRBV4-2 and TRBJ1-1; tentative D call: TRBD1 (6 bases). CDR1 and CDR2 (germline): LGHNA, YNFKEQ. Trimming took off 1 base at V and 4 bases at J, with 16 bases between the two ends. The CDR3 covers 16 residues. The CDR3 DNA sequence: TGTGCCAGCAGCCAAGTAAGGGCGGGGGGCAGCACTGAAGCTTTCTTT. Its translation: CASSQVRAGGSTEAFF.

In DNA, the CDR3 is TGCGCCAGCAGCCAAGGGGGGGCGGGAGCTTACGAGCAGTACTTC. Residues: CASSQGGAGAYEQYF. The chain carries TRBV4-1 and TRBJ2-7, with D perhaps matching TRBD2 (7 bases). Trimming shortened V by 1 base and J by 4 bases, and 14 bases separated the two germline ends. CDR1 and CDR2 from the germline V gene are MGHRA and YSYEKL. This CDR3 comprises 15 residues.

The chain is built from TRBV30 and TRBJ1-5; 9 bases are shared with TRBD1. CDR1 and CDR2 (germline): GTSNPN, SVGIG (reference sequence). V lost 0 bases and J lost 4; bases outside the gene matches: 7. CDR3 size: 16 residues. CDR3 sequence (DNA): TGTGCCTGGAGTGTTCCGGGACAGGGAATAAATCAGCCCCAGCATTTT. It yields the protein CAWSVPGQGINQPQHF.

The chain employs TRBV5-4 and TRBJ1-1, with a possible D match to TRBD1 (6 bases). The CDR3 length is 14 residues. Trimming removed 0 bases at V and 5 bases at J, with 11 bases between. CDR1 and CDR2 from the germline V gene are SGHNT and YYREEE (reference sequence). The CDR3 nucleotides read TGTGCCAGCAGCTTGGACAGGGTGGGGACTGAAGCTTTCTTT. Its protein product is CASSLDRVGTEAFF.

This clone was recorded only once. V and J are TRBV27 and TRBJ2-5, with a weak D call TRBD2 (5 bases). V was pared by 8 bases and J by 1 base, with 11 bases between. Germline V gene sequence: CDR1 MNHEY, CDR2 SMNVEV (reference sequence). The CDR3 spans 13 residues. The CDR3 region is CASELVGQETQYF. For the CDR3, the DNA is TGTGCCAGCGAACTAGTGGGCCAAGAGACCCAGTACTTC.

This clone came up a few times. The chain has TRBV7-3 and TRBJ2-5; D call uncertain. CDR1 and CDR2 (germline): SGHTA, FQGTGA. Trimming removed 5 bases from V and 1 base from J, with 8 bases in between. The CDR3 extends over 13 amino acids. Here the CDR3 DNA reads TGTGCCAGCAGCCCCAAGGGCCAAGAGACCCAGTACTTC. It specifies CASSPKGQETQYF.

The chain recombines TRBV27 with TRBJ1-5, with 9 bases fitting TRBD1. The junction had 11 bases not matched to a gene; V was cut back by 5 bases and J by 0 bases. This CDR3 has 18 residues. The germline gives CDR1 MNHEY, CDR2 SMNVEV (reference sequence). The CDR3 bases are TGTGCCAGCAGTCCGATACCGGGACAGGGCTATAGCAATCAGCCCCAGCATTTT. Protein sequence: CASSPIPGQGYSNQPQHF.

CDR3 in DNA: TGTGCCAGCAGCTTAGGGATGGATACCTACGAGCAGTACTTC. Protein: CASSLGMDTYEQYF. This sequence joins TRBV7-2 and TRBJ2-7, with no clear D. CDR1 is SGHTA and CDR2 is FQGNSA in the germline V gene. V lost 1 base and J 2 bases, leaving 9 bases between the germline ends. The CDR3 is 14 amino acids.

The chain carries TRBV7-8 and TRBJ1-5; no clear D gene. Trimming cost V 4 bases and J 11 bases, with 15 bases left between them. CDR1 and CDR2 from the germline V gene are SGHVS and FQNEAQ. CDR3 length: 13 amino acids. Here the CDR3 reads CASSSLTLGSQHF. The CDR3 DNA follows: TGTGCCAGCAGCTCCCTGACGCTGGGGTCCCAGCATTTT.

This rearrangement joins TRBV6-5 to TRBJ2-1, with 13 bases identical to TRBD2. This CDR3 has 16 residues. V was pared by 3 bases and J by 9 bases, with 8 bases of the junction left unmatched. Germline values: CDR1 MNHEY, CDR2 SVGAGI. In nucleotides, the CDR3 is TGTGCCAGCAGTTATGCCGGGACTAGCGGGATCGGTGAGCAGTTCTTC. Translating gives CASSYAGTSGIGEQFF.

This clone is a singleton in its sample. The chain is built from TRBV4-1 and TRBJ1-1; D remains ambiguous. The CDR3 sequence is 15 residues long. V was cut by 1 base and J by 0 bases, with 9 bases left in between. Germline CDR1 reads MGHRA; CDR2 reads YSYEKL. The CDR3 bases are TGCGCCAGCAGCCAAGTAAAACGGATGAACACTGAAGCTTTCTTT. Translated, it gives CASSQVKRMNTEAFF.

The gene calls are TRBV4-2 and TRBJ2-3, with D maybe TRBD1 (6 bases). This CDR3 region has 13 residues. Deletions cut 5 bases from V and 4 bases from J, with 10 bases between. Looked up from germline, CDR1 is LGHNA and CDR2 is YNFKEQ. Here the CDR3 reads CASSDGQSDTQYF. The CDR3 DNA sequence: TGTGCCAGCAGCGACGGACAGTCAGATACGCAGTATTTT.

This clone turned up a few times. V is TRBV30 and J is TRBJ1-1; D is ambiguous. V was trimmed by 7 bases and J by 4 bases, leaving 7 bases between them. Germline V CDR1 and CDR2: GTSNPN, SVGIG (reference sequence). The CDR3 has 10 amino acids. The CDR3 nucleotides are TGTGCCTCGGCACGCACTGAAGCTTTCTTT. This sequence encodes CASARTEAFF.

V and J are TRBV27 and TRBJ1-2; D gene unclear. Between the trimmed V and J ends, which lost 5 bases and 7 bases, there was a span of 14 bases. CDR1 and CDR2 from the germline V gene are MNHEY and SMNVEV (reference sequence). The CDR3 sequence is 13 residues long. CDR3 region: CASSTGRTFGYTF. CDR3 DNA: TGTGCCAGCAGTACGGGAAGGACGTTTGGCTACACCTTC.

In its sample, this clone was seen a few times. The chain employs TRBV4-3 and TRBJ2-1; D uncertain. The V end lost 0 bases, the J end lost 8 bases, and 11 bases lay between the germline ends. The CDR3 is 14 amino acids. The germline CDR1 and CDR2 sequences are LGHNA and YSLEER. The CDR3 region has the DNA TGCGCCAGCAGCCAAGAATTATCGTCGGATGAGCAGTTCTTC. Translated, it gives CASSQELSSDEQFF.

The rearrangement links TRBV13 to TRBJ1-1, with 7 bases fitting TRBD1. Looked up from germline, CDR1 is PRHDT and CDR2 is FYEKMQ (reference sequence). The length of the CDR3 is 15 residues. Germline trimming cut 2 bases from V and 2 bases from J; bases unmatched to any gene: 5. CDR3 bases: TGTGCCAGCAGCTTATCCGACAGGGTTAACACTGAAGCTTTCTTT. This translates into CASSLSDRVNTEAFF.

This chain connects TRBV5-6 to TRBJ2-7, with D possibly TRBD1 on 6 matching bases. The CDR3 has 15 residues. The germline V gene encodes CDR1 SGHDT and CDR2 YYEEEE. The V end lost 4 bases, the J end lost 6 bases, and 20 bases lay between the germline ends. CDR3 residues: CASSRTWGQIFEQYF. The CDR3 DNA reads as TGTGCCAGCAGCCGAACTTGGGGGCAGATCTTCGAGCAGTACTTC.

This clone occurred once. The gene calls are TRBV27 and TRBJ1-2, with TRBD1 as a possible D gene (6 bases). The CDR3 runs 14 residues. Germline V CDR1 and CDR2: MNHEY, SMNVEV (reference sequence). Trimming removed 4 bases from V and 3 bases from J, with 12 bases in between. In nucleotides, the CDR3 is TGTGCCAGCAGTTACCGCGGACAGTACTATGGCTACACCTTC. The encoded protein is CASSYRGQYYGYTF.